This is a list of T cell receptor beta chains from one sample in a study of blood T cell repertoires in COVID-19. Generated by immunoSEQ multiplex PCR, the TCRdb table keeps only in-frame clones and is missing some. The sample has around 300,000 clones, around 89% seen once; the top ten hold approximately 3%. Sequencing used PBMCs or T cells enriched from blood (not recorded which). The receptor source for this set is a woman in her fifties or sixties who had recovered from COVID-19. Each CDR3 is given with its conserved first and last residue. D genes are given only for firm matches. A clone size is listed for some rows: how often the clone was seen (once, few, many), or a class if it is expanded.

DNA: TGCGCCAGCCCCCCGGGGGATCCGGTCCCATATGAGCAGTTCTTC; CDR3: CASPPGDPVPYEQFF; length: 15; D: -; size: -; V: TRBV5-1; J: TRBJ2-1
DNA: TGTGCCAGCAGTTTAGTACAAGCCGGGACAGAGTTCTACGAGCAGTACTTC; CDR3: CASSLVQAGTEFYEQYF; length: 17; D: TRBD1; size: -; V: TRBV28; J: TRBJ2-7
DNA: TGTGCCAGTAGTACCAGGAATGAGCAGTTCTTC; CDR3: CASSTRNEQFF; length: 11; D: -; size: -; V: TRBV19; J: TRBJ2-1
DNA: TGTGCCAGCAGCCGGACGACAGGGGTTGGCTACACCTTC; CDR3: CASSRTTGVGYTF; length: 13; D: TRBD1; size: once; V: TRBV5-6; J: TRBJ1-2
DNA: TGTGCCAGCAGCTTAGGGAAAGGACTAGCGGGAGATGAGCAGTTCTTC; CDR3: CASSLGKGLAGDEQFF; length: 16; D: TRBD2; size: -; V: TRBV7-2; J: TRBJ2-1
DNA: TGCAGTGCTAGAGTAGTAGAGACCCAGTACTTC; CDR3: CSARVVETQYF; length: 11; D: -; size: -; V: TRBV20-1; J: TRBJ2-5
DNA: TGCGCCAGCAAACAGGGGGCTAGTTCACCCCTCCACTTT; CDR3: CASKQGASSPLHF; length: 13; D: TRBD1; size: -; V: TRBV10-2; J: TRBJ1-6
DNA: TGTGCCAGCAGCCCGCAACTAGCGGGACTATACAATGAGCAGTTCTTC; CDR3: CASSPQLAGLYNEQFF; length: 16; D: TRBD2; size: -; V: TRBV7-2; J: TRBJ2-1
DNA: TGTGCCAGCGCCCCCGGACAGGGTAATTCACCCCTCCACTTT; CDR3: CASAPGQGNSPLHF; length: 14; D: TRBD1; size: -; V: TRBV18; J: TRBJ1-6
DNA: TGTGCCAGCAGTCCAACCACAGGGGTCGGCCTGGAGACCCAGTACTTC; CDR3: CASSPTTGVGLETQYF; length: 16; D: TRBD1; size: -; V: TRBV2; J: TRBJ2-5
DNA: TGTGCCAACCGGGACAGGGTAAACTATGGCTACACCTTC; CDR3: CANRDRVNYGYTF; length: 13; D: TRBD1; size: once; V: TRBV28; J: TRBJ1-2
DNA: TGTGCCAGCAGCGAGTACGGGGCTAGCGGGACTGCCTACGAGCAGTACTTC; CDR3: CASSEYGASGTAYEQYF; length: 17; D: TRBD2; size: once; V: TRBV5-4; J: TRBJ2-7
DNA: TGTGCCAGCAGCTTAGATTCGGGGGGCACGGGTACGCAGTATTTT; CDR3: CASSLDSGGTGTQYF; length: 15; D: -; size: -; V: TRBV11-3; J: TRBJ2-3
DNA: TGTGCCAGCTCACCGTCGTTAGGGGGCTATGGCTACACCTTC; CDR3: CASSPSLGGYGYTF; length: 14; D: -; size: -; V: TRBV18; J: TRBJ1-2
DNA: TGTGCCTGGAGCCCGGACAGAAAAAACATTCAGTACTTC; CDR3: CAWSPDRKNIQYF; length: 13; D: -; size: -; V: TRBV30; J: TRBJ2-4
DNA: TGTGCCAGCAGGGTTGACAGAAATCAGCCCCAGCATTTT; CDR3: CASRVDRNQPQHF; length: 13; D: -; size: -; V: TRBV12-3/TRBV12-4; J: TRBJ1-5
DNA: TGTGCCACCAGCCCGGGACTAGCGGAACAAGAGACCCAGTACTTC; CDR3: CATSPGLAEQETQYF; length: 15; D: TRBD2; size: -; V: TRBV24-1; J: TRBJ2-5
DNA: TGTGCCAGCAGGGGTTTTGGACAGGGTGAATCTGAAGCTTTCTTT; CDR3: CASRGFGQGESEAFF; length: 15; D: TRBD1; size: -; V: TRBV6-1; J: TRBJ1-1
DNA: TGTGCCAGCACCCCTGGGGCTAGCGCGCCCGGGGAGCTGTTTTTT; CDR3: CASTPGASAPGELFF; length: 15; D: -; size: -; V: TRBV7-9; J: TRBJ2-2
DNA: TGTGCCAGCAGCTTGGGGGGGGATAGCAATCAGCCCCAGCATTTT; CDR3: CASSLGGDSNQPQHF; length: 15; D: -; size: -; V: TRBV5-6; J: TRBJ1-5
DNA: TGCGCCAGCAGTGATGGGACAGGGTTTCGTGCCACAGATACGCAGTATTTT; CDR3: CASSDGTGFRATDTQYF; length: 17; D: TRBD1; size: few; V: TRBV10-2; J: TRBJ2-3
DNA: TGTGCCAGCAGCCAGGCCGGGAATCTCGGCTACACCTTC; CDR3: CASSQAGNLGYTF; length: 13; D: -; size: -; V: TRBV5-5; J: TRBJ1-2
DNA: TGTGCCAGTAGTATAGGGGACAGGTCCACGGAGACCCAGTACTTC; CDR3: CASSIGDRSTETQYF; length: 15; D: TRBD1; size: -; V: TRBV19; J: TRBJ2-5
DNA: TGCGCCAGCAGCTTACCGGGACTAGCGGAACAAGAGACCCAGTACTTC; CDR3: CASSLPGLAEQETQYF; length: 16; D: TRBD2; size: once; V: TRBV5-1; J: TRBJ2-5
DNA: TGTGCCAGCAGCTTTACGGGAAACACTGAAGCTTTCTTT; CDR3: CASSFTGNTEAFF; length: 13; D: -; size: -; V: TRBV11-2; J: TRBJ1-1
DNA: TGTGCCAGCAGTTATAGTGGGGGGAAAAACATTCAGTACTTC; CDR3: CASSYSGGKNIQYF; length: 14; D: -; size: -; V: TRBV6-2/TRBV6-3; J: TRBJ2-4
DNA: TGTGCCAGCACACGAGTTCCGGACCAGGGGCACGGCTACACCTTC; CDR3: CASTRVPDQGHGYTF; length: 15; D: -; size: -; V: TRBV9; J: TRBJ1-2
DNA: TGTGCCAGCAGTTCCTACAGGGGGCCCGGTGAAAAACTGTTTTTT; CDR3: CASSSYRGPGEKLFF; length: 15; D: TRBD1; size: -; V: TRBV28; J: TRBJ1-4
DNA: TGTGCCAGTAGCCCGGCCTTCGGGTCGGGCGAGCAGTACTTC; CDR3: CASSPAFGSGEQYF; length: 14; D: -; size: -; V: TRBV19; J: TRBJ2-7
DNA: TGTGCCAGTAGTAAGGGGGACACCGGTTTTGGTGAAAAACTGTTTTTT; CDR3: CASSKGDTGFGEKLFF; length: 16; D: -; size: -; V: TRBV19; J: TRBJ1-4
DNA: TGTGCCAGCAGACCCGACAGGGGTGACTCACCCCTCCACTTT; CDR3: CASRPDRGDSPLHF; length: 14; D: TRBD1; size: -; V: TRBV5-6; J: TRBJ1-6